This T cell receptor (beta chain) appears in the sequencing data of a study of T cells in Graves' hyperthyroidism and ophthalmopathy. Study at large: Any treatment followed the collection of peripheral blood at initial diagnosis.

This clonotype was found many times. Its antigen is as yet unknown. The study included ophthalmopathy patients with Clinical Activity Score at least 3, NOSPECS grade at least 4 and duration under 3 months. From RNA transcripts, TCR beta CDR3 regions were amplified. A first-round RT-PCR of the TCR CDR3 used the HTBI primer set. TCRdb itself ran the multiplex PCR reads through MiXCR, one entry per CDR3 protein. The profile shows about 380,000 distinct CDR3 sequences, more than 12% of them singletons. The length of the CDR3 is 17 residues. Trimming cost V 3 bases and J 0 bases; bases outside gene matches: 12. The germline V gene encodes CDR1 SGHRS and CDR2 YFSETQ. Study-level results: A model of 13 V-J pairs discriminated ophthalmopathy from stable hyperthyroidism.

Sequenced sample: blood. The chain combines TRBV5-1 with TRBJ2-7; TRBD1 agrees at 7 bases. The clonotype was recovered from a woman aged 25 to 39 with Graves' ophthalmopathy. CDR3 amino acids: CASSSTLGQASSYEQYF. The CDR3 coding sequence is TGCGCCAGCAGCTCCACCCTAGGACAGGCGAGCTCCTACGAGCAGTACTTC.